This T cell receptor beta chain was identified in a study of blood T cell repertoires in COVID-19. Study-level information: Specimens from acute and convalescent COVID-19 originated in the United States, Italy and Spain. In each case, the material was cDNA or gDNA derived from T cells, B-cell-depleted T cells, or PBMCs.

As processed by the authors: Researchers report that nucleated cell counts were estimated from reference gene primer amplification. Libraries were prepared by immunoSEQ multiplex PCR; TCRdb keeps only in-frame clonotypes and omits some of them. Clone size and V and J calls were adopted from that table, with D and trimming inferred from the DNA. The sample lists about 190,000 clones; approximately 79% were seen once. The sequence came from a woman aged 50 to 65 with acute or convalescent COVID-19. The sample comprised peripheral blood.

CDR3 nucleotide sequence: TGTGCCAGCAGTTTAACTAGCGGGGGGCCAGGAGAGCAGTTCTTC. Protein: CASSLTSGGPGEQFF. The chain uses TRBV9 and TRBJ2-1; 12 bases are shared with TRBD2. Germline V gives CDR1 SGDLS, CDR2 YYNGEE. The CDR3 totals 15 residues. Losses at the gene ends were 5 bases for V and 10 bases for J; bases not matched to a gene: 10.